The rows below give T cell receptor beta chains drawn from one sample of a study of blood T cells in healthy people across ages. TCRdb reanalysed the 5' RACE reads using MiXCR and keeps one entry per CDR3 protein. The table shows about 670,000 distinct CDR3 sequences, with around 43% occurring only once. Sequencing was done on a sample of blood. The receptor source for this set is a man older than 75 in good health. The CDR3 runs from the conserved cysteine through the conserved F or W. The order of the fields is D gene, clone size, V gene, J gene, CDR3 DNA, CDR3 protein. A D gene is named only where the DNA matches it firmly. The size of a clone is reported for some rows only, either as once, few or many, or as a class for expanded clones.

d_gene: -; abundance: -; v_gene: TRBV20-1; j_gene: TRBJ2-5; CDR3nt: TGCAGTGCCACAGCTGGGACTTCCAAGTACTTC; CDR3aa: CSATAGTSKYF
d_gene: -; abundance: -; v_gene: TRBV4-2; j_gene: TRBJ2-7; CDR3nt: TGTGCCAGCAGCCCCGAAAGGGGCCTTAAAAACGAGCAGTACTTC; CDR3aa: CASSPERGLKNEQYF
d_gene: TRBD2; abundance: -; v_gene: TRBV7-2; j_gene: TRBJ2-1; CDR3nt: TGTGCCAGCAGCCCTCTACTAGCGGGGGGGGGCCCTGAGCAGTTCTTC; CDR3aa: CASSPLLAGGGPEQFF
d_gene: -; abundance: few; v_gene: TRBV20-1; j_gene: TRBJ2-5; CDR3nt: TGCAGTGCTATAAACCAAGAGACCCAGTACTTC; CDR3aa: CSAINQETQYF
d_gene: -; abundance: few; v_gene: TRBV6-1; j_gene: TRBJ2-5; CDR3nt: TGTGCCGCCGATCCGGGCAGACAAGAGACCCAGTACTTC; CDR3aa: CAADPGRQETQYF
d_gene: -; abundance: -; v_gene: TRBV20-1; j_gene: TRBJ1-3; CDR3nt: TGCAGTGCTAGAGGAAGAGCTGGAAACACCATATATTTT; CDR3aa: CSARGRAGNTIYF
d_gene: -; abundance: few; v_gene: TRBV7-9; j_gene: TRBJ1-2; CDR3nt: TGTGCCAGCAGCCAAAAAGACGGGGATGGCTACACCTTC; CDR3aa: CASSQKDGDGYTF
d_gene: -; abundance: few; v_gene: TRBV6-4; j_gene: TRBJ2-3; CDR3nt: TGTGCCAGCAGTACAGGTTTTAAGACAGATACGCAGTATTTT; CDR3aa: CASSTGFKTDTQYF
d_gene: TRBD1; abundance: few; v_gene: TRBV15; j_gene: TRBJ2-7; CDR3nt: TGTGCCACCAGCAGACTACAGGGGTACGAGCAGTACTTC; CDR3aa: CATSRLQGYEQYF
d_gene: TRBD1; abundance: -; v_gene: TRBV28; j_gene: TRBJ2-7; CDR3nt: TGTGCCAGCAGTTCACCGGGACAGCTGAGCTACGAGCAGTACTTC; CDR3aa: CASSSPGQLSYEQYF
d_gene: TRBD1; abundance: -; v_gene: TRBV7-6; j_gene: TRBJ1-2; CDR3nt: TGTGCCAGCAGCTTGGGACAGGGAAGTAGTGTCTACACCTTC; CDR3aa: CASSLGQGSSVYTF
d_gene: -; abundance: -; v_gene: TRBV6-6; j_gene: TRBJ1-6; CDR3nt: TGTGCCAGCACGGGCAGTAATTCACCCCTCCACTTT; CDR3aa: CASTGSNSPLHF
d_gene: TRBD1; abundance: few; v_gene: TRBV6-6; j_gene: TRBJ1-1; CDR3nt: TGTGCCAGCAGACAATGGACAGGGGTGGACACTGAAGCTTTCTTT; CDR3aa: CASRQWTGVDTEAFF
d_gene: -; abundance: -; v_gene: TRBV20-1; j_gene: TRBJ2-3; CDR3nt: TGCAGTGCTGGCAAGCGGTTGGGGTTGGCAGATACGCAGTATTTT; CDR3aa: CSAGKRLGLADTQYF
d_gene: -; abundance: -; v_gene: TRBV7-2; j_gene: TRBJ2-6; CDR3nt: TGTGTCAGCAGCCGTCAGGACTCTGGGGCCAACGTCCTGACTTTC; CDR3aa: CVSSRQDSGANVLTF